Listed below are T cell receptor beta chains from one sample, sequenced in a study of T cells expressing NK-cell markers. TCRdb reprocessed the 5' RACE reads, keeping one entry per CDR3 protein, no DNA. The sample table includes some 450,000 distinct CDR3 sequences. The sequenced sample consisted of blood T cells: a sorted CD56 or NKG2C T cell subset, CD4+ or CD8+ T cells, or bulk PBMC T cells (not recorded which). All receptors come from a woman aged 18 to 75 in good health. CDR3s include the opening cysteine and the closing phenylalanine or tryptophan.

j_call | v_call | cdr3_length | cdr3_aa
TRBJ1-5 | TRBV23-1 | 16 | CASRHPTGNLVQPQHF
TRBJ2-7 | TRBV5-1 | 14 | CASSFTGSLYEQYF
TRBJ2-1 | TRBV5-1 | 15 | CASTTLAGSQKEQFF
TRBJ1-5 | TRBV20-1 | 15 | CSARDRSRGNQPQHF
TRBJ1-2 | TRBV20-1 | 14 | CSARLAGSPYGYTF
TRBJ2-3 | TRBV5-1 | 14 | CASRERPNTDTQYF
TRBJ2-1 | TRBV29-1 | 15 | CSVPGQQSSYNEQFF
TRBJ2-1 | TRBV12-3/TRBV12-4 | 18 | CASLGGLPSASSYNEQFF
TRBJ2-5 | TRBV25-1 | 18 | CASSDPPGTSGGQETQYF
TRBJ2-1 | TRBV5-1 | 12 | CASSLAENEQFF
TRBJ1-2 | TRBV12-3/TRBV12-4 | 11 | CASSSHYGYTF
TRBJ1-1 | TRBV3-1 | 11 | CASARGASAFF
TRBJ2-7 | TRBV7-9 | 12 | CASSPTSGTEYF
TRBJ1-1 | TRBV5-5 | 13 | CASSRGWNTEAFF
TRBJ1-1 | TRBV7-2 | 13 | CASILRGAPEAFF
TRBJ2-3 | TRBV7-2 | 13 | CASSLLSADTQYF
TRBJ2-7 | TRBV7-2 | 15 | CASSPGGVSHYEQYF
TRBJ2-3 | TRBV6-2/TRBV6-3 | 18 | CASSYSNGRRDFTDTQYF
TRBJ1-5 | TRBV5-4 | 15 | CASSKELSGDQPQHF
TRBJ1-3 | TRBV20-1 | 15 | CSARGLTGNGNTIYF
TRBJ2-5 | TRBV2 | 12 | CASSGRTETQYF
TRBJ2-2 | TRBV20-1 | 15 | CSARRLAGVTGELFF
TRBJ1-2 | TRBV29-1 | 14 | CSVEEQVLGGGYTF
TRBJ2-1 | TRBV6-1 | 13 | CASSRTSFHEQFF
TRBJ1-1 | TRBV29-1 | 13 | CSVVKTGALIAFF